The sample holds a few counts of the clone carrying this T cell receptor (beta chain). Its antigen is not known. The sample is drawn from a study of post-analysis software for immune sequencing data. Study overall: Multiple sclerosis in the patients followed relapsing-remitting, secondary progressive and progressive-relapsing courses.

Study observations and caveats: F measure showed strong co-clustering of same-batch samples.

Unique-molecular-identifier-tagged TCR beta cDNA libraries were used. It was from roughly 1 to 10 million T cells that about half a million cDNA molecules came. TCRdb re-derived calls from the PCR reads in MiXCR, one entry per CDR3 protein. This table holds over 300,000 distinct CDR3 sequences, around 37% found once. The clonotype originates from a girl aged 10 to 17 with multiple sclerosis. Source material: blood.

For the CDR3, the DNA is TGTGCCAGCAGTGGGACGGAAGAAGAGACCCAGTACTTC. Translation gives CASSGTEEETQYF. This chain joins TRBV12-3 or TRBV12-4 and TRBJ2-5; either TRBD1 or TRBD2 may fit D (5 bases each). The CDR3 contains 13 residues. V was cut by 5 bases and J by 3 bases, with 10 bases left in between.